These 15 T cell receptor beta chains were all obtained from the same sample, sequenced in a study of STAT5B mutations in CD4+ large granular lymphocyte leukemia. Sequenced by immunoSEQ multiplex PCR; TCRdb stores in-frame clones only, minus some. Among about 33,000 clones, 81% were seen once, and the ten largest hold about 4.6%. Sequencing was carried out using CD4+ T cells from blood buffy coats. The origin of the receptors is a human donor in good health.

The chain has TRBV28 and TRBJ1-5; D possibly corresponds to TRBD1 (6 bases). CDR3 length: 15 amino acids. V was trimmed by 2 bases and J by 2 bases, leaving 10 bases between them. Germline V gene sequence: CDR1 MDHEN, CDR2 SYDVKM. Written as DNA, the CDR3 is TGTGCCAGCAGTTTACCAGGGGACGGCAATCAGCCCCAGCATTTT. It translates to CASSLPGDGNQPQHF.

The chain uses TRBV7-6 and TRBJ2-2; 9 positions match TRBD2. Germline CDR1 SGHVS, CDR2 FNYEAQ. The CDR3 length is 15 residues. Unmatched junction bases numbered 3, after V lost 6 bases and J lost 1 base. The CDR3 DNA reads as TGTGCCAGCAGAGCGACTAGCGGGAACACCGGGGAGCTGTTTTTT. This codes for CASRATSGNTGELFF.

The CDR3 sequence: CASSLGNGRGNEQFF. CDR3 DNA sequence: TGTGCCAGCAGCTTAGGAAACGGGAGGGGAAATGAGCAGTTCTTC. The chain employs TRBV11-3 and TRBJ2-1, with 8 bases that match TRBD2. Looked up from germline, CDR1 is SGHNT and CDR2 is YENEEA. The V and J ends lost 1 base and 7 bases, in that order; junction bases with no gene match: 6. The length of the CDR3 is 15 residues.

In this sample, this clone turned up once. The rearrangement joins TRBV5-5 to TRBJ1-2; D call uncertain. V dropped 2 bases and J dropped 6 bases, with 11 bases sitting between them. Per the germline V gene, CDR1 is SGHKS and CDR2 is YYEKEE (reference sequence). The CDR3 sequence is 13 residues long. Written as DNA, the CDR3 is TGTGCCAGCAGCTTACCAGTCCCTCATGGCTACACCTTC. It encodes CASSLPVPHGYTF.

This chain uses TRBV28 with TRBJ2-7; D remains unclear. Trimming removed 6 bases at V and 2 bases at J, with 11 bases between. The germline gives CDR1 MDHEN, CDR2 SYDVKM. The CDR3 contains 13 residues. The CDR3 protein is CASSPDTPYEQYF. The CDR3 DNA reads TGTGCCAGCAGCCCTGACACGCCCTACGAGCAGTACTTC.

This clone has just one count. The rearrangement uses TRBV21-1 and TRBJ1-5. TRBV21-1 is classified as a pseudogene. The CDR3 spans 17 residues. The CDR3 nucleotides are TGTGCCAGCAGCAAAGCAATTAGCAGGTATAGCAATCAGCCCCAGCATTTT. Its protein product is CASSKAISRYSNQPQHF.

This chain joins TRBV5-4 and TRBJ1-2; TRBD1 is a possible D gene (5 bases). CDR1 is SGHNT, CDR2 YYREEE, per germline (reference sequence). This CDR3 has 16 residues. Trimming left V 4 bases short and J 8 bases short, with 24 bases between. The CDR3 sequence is CASSRNLGPSGFGYTF. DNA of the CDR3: TGTGCCAGCAGCCGAAACCTGGGACCATCTGGCTTCGGCTACACCTTC.

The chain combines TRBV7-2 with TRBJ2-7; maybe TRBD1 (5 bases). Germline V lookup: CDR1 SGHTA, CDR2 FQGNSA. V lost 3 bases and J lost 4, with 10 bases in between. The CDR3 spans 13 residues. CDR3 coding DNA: TGTGCCAGCAGCTTCACCAGGGCTTACGAGCAGTACTTC. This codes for CASSFTRAYEQYF. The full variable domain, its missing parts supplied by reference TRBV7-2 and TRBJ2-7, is GAGVSQSPSNKVTEKGKDVELRCDPISGHTALYWYRQSLGQGLEFLIYFQGNSAPDKSGLPSDRFSAERTGGSVSTLTIQRTQQEDSAVYLCASSFTRAYEQYFGPGTRLTVT.

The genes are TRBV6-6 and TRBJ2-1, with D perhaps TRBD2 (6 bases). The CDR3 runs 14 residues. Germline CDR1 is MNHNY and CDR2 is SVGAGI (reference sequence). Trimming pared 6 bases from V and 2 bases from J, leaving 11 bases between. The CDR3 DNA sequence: TGTGCCAGCAGGGGGAGGCAAACCTACAATGAGCAGTTCTTC. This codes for CASRGRQTYNEQFF.

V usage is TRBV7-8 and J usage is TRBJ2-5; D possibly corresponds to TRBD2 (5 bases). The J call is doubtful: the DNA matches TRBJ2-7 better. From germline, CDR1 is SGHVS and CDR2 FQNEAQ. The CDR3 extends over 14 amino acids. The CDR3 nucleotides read TGTGCCAGCAGCTTAGTGGAAGGGAGCTACGAGCAGTACTTC. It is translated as CASSLVEGSYEQYF.

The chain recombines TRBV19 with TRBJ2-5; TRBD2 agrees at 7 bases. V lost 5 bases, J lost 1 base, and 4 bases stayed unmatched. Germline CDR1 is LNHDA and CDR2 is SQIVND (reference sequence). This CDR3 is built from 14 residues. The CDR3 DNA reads TGTGCCAGTAGTCCCGGGGGGAGCCAAGAGACCCAGTACTTC. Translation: CASSPGGSQETQYF. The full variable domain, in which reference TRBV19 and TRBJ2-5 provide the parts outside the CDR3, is DGGITQSPKYLFRKEGQNVTLSCEQNLNHDAMYWYRQDPGQGLRLIYYSQIVNDFQKGDIAEGYSVSREKKESFPLTVTSAQKNPTAFYLCASSPGGSQETQYFGPGTRLLVL.

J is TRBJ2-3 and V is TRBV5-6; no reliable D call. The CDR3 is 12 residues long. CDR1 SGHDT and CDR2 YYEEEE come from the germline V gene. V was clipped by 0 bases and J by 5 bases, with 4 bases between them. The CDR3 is CASSLDEDTQYF. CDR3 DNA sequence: TGTGCCAGCAGCTTGGACGAAGATACGCAGTATTTT.

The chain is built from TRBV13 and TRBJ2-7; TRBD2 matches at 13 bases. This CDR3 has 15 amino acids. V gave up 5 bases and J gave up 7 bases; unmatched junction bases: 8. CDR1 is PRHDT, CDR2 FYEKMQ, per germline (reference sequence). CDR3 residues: CASSEMGLAGSEQYF. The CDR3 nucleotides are TGTGCCAGCAGCGAGATGGGACTAGCGGGATCAGAGCAGTACTTC.

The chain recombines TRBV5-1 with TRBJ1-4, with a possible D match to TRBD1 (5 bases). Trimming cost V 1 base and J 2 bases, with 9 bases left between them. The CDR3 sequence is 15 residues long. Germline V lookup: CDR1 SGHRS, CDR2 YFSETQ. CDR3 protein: CASSLNEGTNEKLFF. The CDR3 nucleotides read TGCGCCAGCAGCTTGAACGAGGGGACTAATGAAAAACTGTTTTTT.

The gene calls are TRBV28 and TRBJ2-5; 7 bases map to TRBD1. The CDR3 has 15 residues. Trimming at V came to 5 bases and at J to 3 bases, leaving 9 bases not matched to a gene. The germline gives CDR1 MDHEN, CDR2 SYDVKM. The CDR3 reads CASSLLGQKEETQYF. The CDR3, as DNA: TGTGCCAGCAGTCTATTGGGACAGAAGGAAGAGACCCAGTACTTC. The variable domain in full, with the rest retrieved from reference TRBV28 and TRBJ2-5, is DVKVTQSSRYLVKRTGEKVFLECVQDMDHENMFWYRQDPGLGLRLIYFSYDVKMKEKGDIPEGYSVSREKKERFSLILESASTNQTSMYLCASSLLGQKEETQYFGPGTRLLVL.